These 30 T cell receptor beta chains share one sample of origin, sequenced in a study of post-analysis software for immune sequencing data. The study's findings and limits: Patients used about five TRBV segments, including TRBV5-6, TRBV5-1 and TRBV20-1, more often than controls.

Unique-molecular-identifier-tagged TCR beta cDNA libraries were used. TCRdb re-derived calls from the PCR reads in MiXCR, one entry per CDR3 protein. This table has 430,000 or so distinct CDR3 sequences, 35% to 45% appearing once. Their antigens remain unidentified. Sequenced sample: blood. The origin of the receptors is a girl under 10 years old with multiple sclerosis.

The chain combines TRBV3-1 with TRBJ2-7; D gene ambiguous. Germline CDR1 reads LGHDT; CDR2 reads YNNKEL (reference sequence). The CDR3 has 15 residues. V was trimmed by 1 base and J by 2 bases, leaving 12 bases between them. CDR3 in DNA: TGTGCCAGCAGCCAAGGTCCGCAGGTTACCTACGAGCAGTACTTC. This sequence encodes CASSQGPQVTYEQYF.

The chain couples TRBV20-1 to TRBJ2-3; D assignment may be TRBD1 or TRBD2 (6 bases each). Trimming took off 1 base at V and 3 bases at J, with 17 bases between the two ends. CDR1 is DFQATT and CDR2 is SNEGSKA in the germline V gene (reference sequence). The CDR3 runs to 16 residues. The CDR3 coding sequence is TGCAGTGCTAGAGGGGTTGGGGGGCCGGTAACAGATACGCAGTATTTT. Amino acid sequence: CSARGVGGPVTDTQYF.

The chain employs TRBV5-1 and TRBJ1-1; D unresolved. V dropped 0 bases and J dropped 0 bases, with 6 bases sitting between them. This CDR3 is built from 14 residues. Germline V gene sequence: CDR1 SGHRS, CDR2 YFSETQ. The CDR3 bases are TGCGCCAGCAGCTTGGAATATCTGAACACTGAAGCTTTCTTT. Translation: CASSLEYLNTEAFF.

The gene calls are TRBV12-3 or TRBV12-4 and TRBJ2-7; 14 positions agree with TRBD2. This CDR3 spans 16 amino acids. J gave up 0 bases and V 3 bases, and 1 base lay outside the gene matches. The CDR3 here is CASSFGLAGGSYEQYF. Here the CDR3 DNA reads TGTGCCAGCAGTTTCGGACTAGCGGGAGGCTCCTACGAGCAGTACTTC.

This clonotype was recorded at least ten times. The chain recombines TRBV7-2 with TRBJ1-2; D gene unclear. The CDR3 covers 11 residues. The germline V gene has CDR1 SGHTA and CDR2 FQGNSA. V was cut by 4 bases and J by 7 bases, with 7 bases left in between. CDR3 sequence: CASSSPGGYTF. In DNA form, the CDR3 reads TGTGCCAGCAGCTCCCCCGGTGGCTACACCTTC.

This clonotype was seen more than once but under ten times. The chain employs TRBV20-1 and TRBJ2-7, with 14 bases that match TRBD2. The CDR3 consists of 16 residues. V shed 6 bases and J 5 bases; nucleotides not matched to a gene: 12. Germline lookup yields CDR1 DFQATT and CDR2 SNEGSKA (reference sequence). For the CDR3, the DNA is TGCAGTGCGAGTTACGGGACTAGCGGGAGTTACGACGAGCAGTACTTC. This translates into CSASYGTSGSYDEQYF.

V gene TRBV29-1 combines with J gene TRBJ2-7; D ambiguous. Trimming left V 4 bases short and J 1 base short, with 8 bases between. Germline CDR1 and CDR2: SQVTM and ANQGSEA. The CDR3 contains 12 residues. Written as DNA, the CDR3 is TGCAGCGTTGCCCAGGATTCCTACGAGCAGTACTTC. This encodes CSVAQDSYEQYF.

The CDR3 reads CAISEGTSETQYF. The CDR3, as DNA: TGTGCCATCAGCGAGGGGACTAGCGAGACCCAGTACTTC. The chain has TRBV10-3 and TRBJ2-5; the match to TRBD2 covers 9 bases. With 6 bases clipped from V and 5 bases from J, the junction kept 4 bases outside the gene matches. The germline V gene has CDR1 ENHRY and CDR2 SYGVKD. This CDR3 spans 13 amino acids.

The CDR3 reads CASSPYGPTPFTDTQYF. CDR3 sequence (DNA): TGTGCCAGCAGTCCATACGGGCCTACACCTTTCACAGATACGCAGTATTTT. The V gene is TRBV12-3 or TRBV12-4, the J gene TRBJ2-3; D is unclear. The CDR3 covers 17 residues. V lost 5 bases and J 2 bases, leaving 20 bases between the germline ends.

The V call is TRBV6-5, the J call TRBJ1-1; TRBD1 might be the D (5 bases). Looked up from germline, CDR1 is MNHEY and CDR2 is SVGAGI. Trimming pared 6 bases from V and 10 bases from J, leaving 12 bases between. This CDR3 contains 11 residues. As DNA, the CDR3 is TGTGCCAGCAGGTGGAATGGGGGAGCTTTCTTT. Its translation is CASRWNGGAFF.

The chain is built from TRBV28 and TRBJ2-1; a possible D gene is TRBD2 (7 bases). The CDR3 contains 19 residues. Trimming cost V 6 bases and J 8 bases, with 32 bases left between them. Germline V gene lookup returns CDR1 MDHEN and CDR2 SYDVKM. Here the CDR3 reads CASSDIQLGLGPAGDEQFF. CDR3 sequence (DNA): TGTGCCAGCAGCGATATCCAGCTTGGACTAGGGCCCGCAGGGGATGAGCAGTTCTTC.

This chain connects TRBV12-3 or TRBV12-4 to TRBJ1-4; perhaps TRBD1 as D (5 bases). CDR3 length equals 13 residues. Trimming removed 2 bases at V and 8 bases at J, with 9 bases between. CDR3 residues: CASSLQGPEKLFF. The DNA of the CDR3 is TGTGCCAGCAGTTTACAGGGTCCGGAAAAACTGTTTTTT.

The chain combines TRBV6-2 or TRBV6-3 with TRBJ2-7; either TRBD1 or TRBD2 may fit D (5 bases each). Looked up from germline, CDR1 is MNHEY and CDR2 is SVGEGT. The CDR3 is made up of 13 amino acids. V dropped 8 bases and J dropped 1 base, with 12 bases sitting between them. CDR3 residues: CASGTGRSYEQYF. DNA for the CDR3: TGTGCCAGCGGGACGGGACGTTCCTACGAGCAGTACTTC.

This clonotype occurred a few times. The rearrangement uses TRBV29-1 and TRBJ2-1; TRBD2 aligns across 9 bases. Trimming removed 6 bases from V and 0 bases from J; junction bases left unmatched: 9. CDR1 is SQVTM and CDR2 is ANQGSEA in the germline V gene. The CDR3 spans 16 residues. In DNA, the CDR3 is TGCAGCGTCCAAGGGCTAGCGGGGAGCTCCTACAATGAGCAGTTCTTC. This translates into CSVQGLAGSSYNEQFF.

This chain joins TRBV29-1 and TRBJ2-7; no clear D gene. The J call could be wrong; TRBJ2-5 is a better fit for the DNA end. The CDR3 runs 11 residues. Germline V lookup: CDR1 SQVTM, CDR2 ANQGSEA. Here the CDR3 reads CSVATGETQYF. The CDR3 DNA reads as TGCAGCGTTGCTACTGGAGAGACCCAGTACTTC.

In its sample, this clonotype was seen once. The V and J genes are TRBV12-3 or TRBV12-4 and TRBJ2-1, with D possibly matching TRBD1 (6 bases). V was shortened by 2 bases and J by 0 bases, with 14 bases between the two germline ends. The CDR3 spans 17 residues. The CDR3, as DNA: TGTGCCAGCAGTTTAAATTGGGGGCAAGGCTCCTACAATGAGCAGTTCTTC. Protein: CASSLNWGQGSYNEQFF.

This sequence joins TRBV20-1 and TRBJ1-5, with D unresolved. The CDR3 consists of 15 residues. CDR1 DFQATT and CDR2 SNEGSKA come from the germline V gene (reference sequence). V shed 5 bases and J shed 9 bases, with 23 bases lying between them. The CDR3 nucleotides read TGCAGTGCTGGGCCCGCGGACCCATCAGCATGGCCCCAGCATTTT. Translated, it gives CSAGPADPSAWPQHF.

This clonotype was counted once. The gene calls are TRBV21-1 and TRBJ2-7; TRBD1, as called in the table, went unchecked against the DNA. TRBV21-1 is termed a pseudogene. The CDR3 extends over 15 amino acids. The CDR3 loop is CASRHRDRENFEQYF. In nucleotides, the CDR3 is TGTGCCAGCAGACATAGGGACAGGGAAAATTTCGAGCAGTACTTC.

The rearrangement uses TRBV20-1 and TRBJ2-4; 7 bases agree with TRBD1. Germline CDR1 is DFQATT and CDR2 is SNEGSKA (reference sequence). V shed 5 bases, J shed 13 bases, and the junction held 17 bases outside the gene matches. The length of the CDR3 is 14 residues. DNA of the CDR3: TGCAGTGCTGGTGCAGGGGGTAGGGGCCGAGAGCAGTACTTC. It specifies CSAGAGGRGREQYF.

This clonotype was seen more than once but under ten times. V and J are TRBV6-5 and TRBJ1-6, with 7 bases identical to TRBD1. Germline CDR1 MNHEY, CDR2 SVGAGI. CDR3 length: 15 residues. Unmatched junction bases numbered 2, after V lost 0 bases and J lost 6 bases. CDR3 in amino acids: CASSYSTGSNSPLHF. The CDR3 region has the DNA TGTGCCAGCAGTTACTCGACAGGGAGTAATTCACCCCTCCACTTT.

The genes are TRBV5-1 and TRBJ1-1, with D possibly matching TRBD1 (5 bases). CDR3 length: 13 amino acids. The V end lost 1 base, the J end lost 12 bases, and 16 bases lay between the germline ends. Germline values: CDR1 SGHRS, CDR2 YFSETQ. CDR3 amino acids: CASSLTGDGKTFF. CDR3 nucleotides: TGCGCCAGCAGCTTGACAGGTGATGGGAAAACTTTCTTT.

This clonotype was detected a few times. The J gene is TRBJ1-1, the V gene TRBV7-3; D call uncertain. CDR1 is SGHTA and CDR2 is FQGTGA in the germline V gene. Trimming removed 2 bases at V and 5 bases at J, with 9 bases between. The CDR3 contains 13 residues. DNA for the CDR3: TGTGCCAGCAGCTTAGAGGGTCGGACTGAAGCTTTCTTT. Translated, it gives CASSLEGRTEAFF. Full variable domain (missing parts from reference TRBV7-3 and TRBJ1-1): GAGVSQTPSNKVTEKGKYVELRCDPISGHTALYWYRQSLGQGPEFLIYFQGTGAADDSGLPNDRFFAVRPEGSVSTLKIQRTERGDSAVYLCASSLEGRTEAFFGQGTRLTVV.

V usage is TRBV6-2 or TRBV6-3 and J usage is TRBJ1-5, with D maybe TRBD1 (6 bases). Germline lookup yields CDR1 MNHEY and CDR2 SVGEGT. Trimming removed 2 bases at V and 0 bases at J, with 11 bases between. The CDR3 spans 16 residues. The CDR3 sequence: CASSYPGQYSNQPQHF. CDR3 DNA sequence: TGTGCCAGCAGTTACCCCGGACAGTATAGCAATCAGCCCCAGCATTTT.

DNA for the CDR3: TGCGCCAGCAGCTTAACCACAGCCTCAGGTGCGGATACGCAGTATTTT. Translated, it gives CASSLTTASGADTQYF. The chain uses TRBV5-1 and TRBJ2-3; no clear D gene. The CDR3 is 16 residues long. Germline V gene lookup returns CDR1 SGHRS and CDR2 YFSETQ. The V and J ends lost 2 bases and 6 bases respectively, with 19 bases between them.

The CDR3 protein is CSASLEGGKNIQYF. In nucleotides, the CDR3 is TGCAGTGCTAGTTTAGAAGGCGGGAAAAACATTCAGTACTTC. The J gene is TRBJ2-4, the V gene TRBV20-1, with D perhaps matching TRBD2 (5 bases). The CDR3 has 14 amino acids. The V and J ends lost 3 bases and 4 bases respectively, with 13 bases between them. Per the germline V gene, CDR1 is DFQATT and CDR2 is SNEGSKA (reference sequence).

This clonotype appeared a few times. This chain connects TRBV6-5 to TRBJ2-7; 8 nucleotides agree with TRBD1. V shed 5 bases and J 6 bases; nucleotides not matched to a gene: 3. CDR3 length: 12 residues. In germline, CDR1 is MNHEY, CDR2 SVGAGI. CDR3 region: CASSPDRGEQYF. The CDR3 DNA reads as TGTGCCAGCAGTCCTGACAGGGGCGAGCAGTACTTC.

V and J are TRBV5-6 and TRBJ2-3, with unresolved D. This CDR3 is built from 14 residues. V dropped 1 base and J dropped 2 bases, with 8 bases sitting between them. Germline V lookup: CDR1 SGHDT, CDR2 YYEEEE. The CDR3 spells CASSLWFVTDTQYF. CDR3 DNA: TGTGCCAGCAGCTTGTGGTTTGTCACAGATACGCAGTATTTT.

The V gene is TRBV27, the J gene TRBJ1-2; D remains unclear. The V gene's germline CDR1 is MNHEY and CDR2 SMNVEV (reference sequence). CDR3 length: 12 residues. V lost 5 bases to trimming and J lost 2 bases, with 6 bases between them. This CDR3 reads CASSKGNYGYTF. The CDR3 bases are TGTGCCAGCAGTAAGGGAAACTATGGCTACACCTTC.

In this sample, this clonotype turned up a few times. The chain employs TRBV20-1 and TRBJ2-7; TRBD2 matches 7 bases. CDR1 DFQATT and CDR2 SNEGSKA come from the germline V gene (reference sequence). This CDR3 is built from 13 residues. The ends lost 1 base at V and 3 bases at J; junction bases unmatched: 3. The CDR3 is CSARVASGYEQYF. In DNA, the CDR3 is TGCAGTGCTAGAGTTGCTAGCGGCTACGAGCAGTACTTC.

This clonotype has at least ten counts. The chain couples TRBV7-9 to TRBJ1-2; TRBD1 agrees at 7 bases. Germline assignment: CDR1 SEHNR and CDR2 FQNEAQ (reference sequence). Trimming at V came to 1 base and at J to 6 bases, leaving 2 bases not matched to a gene. This CDR3 has 13 residues. The CDR3 region is CASSLGQGDGYTF. In DNA, the CDR3 is TGTGCCAGCAGCTTAGGACAGGGAGATGGCTACACCTTC.